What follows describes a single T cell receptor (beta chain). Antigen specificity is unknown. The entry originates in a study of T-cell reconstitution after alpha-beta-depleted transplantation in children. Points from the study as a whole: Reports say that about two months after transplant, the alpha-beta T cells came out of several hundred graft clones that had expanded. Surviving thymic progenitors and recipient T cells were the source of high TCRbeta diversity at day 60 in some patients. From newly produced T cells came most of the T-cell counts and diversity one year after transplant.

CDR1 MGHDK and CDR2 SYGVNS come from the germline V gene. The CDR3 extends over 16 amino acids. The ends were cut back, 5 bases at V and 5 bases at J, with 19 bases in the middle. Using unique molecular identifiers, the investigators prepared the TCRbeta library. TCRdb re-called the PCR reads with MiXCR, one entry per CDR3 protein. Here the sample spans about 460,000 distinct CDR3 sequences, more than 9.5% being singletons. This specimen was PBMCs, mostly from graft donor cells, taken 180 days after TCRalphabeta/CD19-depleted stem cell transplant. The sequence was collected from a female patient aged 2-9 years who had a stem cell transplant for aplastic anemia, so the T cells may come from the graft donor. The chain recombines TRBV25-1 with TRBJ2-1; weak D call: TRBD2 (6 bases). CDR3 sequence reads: CASSSLLAWPDNEQFF. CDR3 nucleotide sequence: TGTGCCAGCAGTAGCCTACTAGCCTGGCCCGACAATGAGCAGTTCTTC. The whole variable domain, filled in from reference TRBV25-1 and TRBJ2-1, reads EADIYQTPRYLVIGTGKKITLECSQTMGHDKMYWYQQDPGMELHLIHYSYGVNSTEKGDLSSESTVSRIRTEHFPLTLESARPSHTSQYLCASSSLLAWPDNEQFFGPGTRLTVL.